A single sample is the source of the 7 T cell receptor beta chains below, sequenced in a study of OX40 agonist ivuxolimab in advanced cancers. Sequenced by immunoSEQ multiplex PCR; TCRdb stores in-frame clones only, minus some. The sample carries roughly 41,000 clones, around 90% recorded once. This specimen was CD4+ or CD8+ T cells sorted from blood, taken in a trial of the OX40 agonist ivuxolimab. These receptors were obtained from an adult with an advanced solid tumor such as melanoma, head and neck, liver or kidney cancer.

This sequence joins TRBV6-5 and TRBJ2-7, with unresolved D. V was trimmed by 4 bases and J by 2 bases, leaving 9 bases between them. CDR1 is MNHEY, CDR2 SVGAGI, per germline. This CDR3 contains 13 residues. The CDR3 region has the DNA TGTGCCAGCAGTTTGACACCGACCTACGAGCAGTACTTC. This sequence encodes CASSLTPTYEQYF.

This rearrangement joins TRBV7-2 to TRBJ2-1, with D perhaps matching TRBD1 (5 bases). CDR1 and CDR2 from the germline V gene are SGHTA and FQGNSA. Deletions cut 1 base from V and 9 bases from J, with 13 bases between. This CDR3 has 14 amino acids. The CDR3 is CASSLGQGDIEQFF. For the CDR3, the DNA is TGTGCCAGCAGCTTAGGGCAGGGTGATATTGAGCAGTTCTTC.

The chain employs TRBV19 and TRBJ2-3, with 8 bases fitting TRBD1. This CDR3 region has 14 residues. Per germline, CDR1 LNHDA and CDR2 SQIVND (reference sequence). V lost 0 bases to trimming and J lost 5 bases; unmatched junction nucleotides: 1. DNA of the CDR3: TGTGCCAGTAGTATAGACAGGGGGCGAGATACGCAGTATTTT. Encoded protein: CASSIDRGRDTQYF.

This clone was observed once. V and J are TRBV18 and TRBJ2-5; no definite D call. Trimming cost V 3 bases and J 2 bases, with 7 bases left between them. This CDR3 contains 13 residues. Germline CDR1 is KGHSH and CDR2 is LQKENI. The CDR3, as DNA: TGTGCCAGCTCACCCAGCGTACAAGAGACCCAGTACTTC. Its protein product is CASSPSVQETQYF.

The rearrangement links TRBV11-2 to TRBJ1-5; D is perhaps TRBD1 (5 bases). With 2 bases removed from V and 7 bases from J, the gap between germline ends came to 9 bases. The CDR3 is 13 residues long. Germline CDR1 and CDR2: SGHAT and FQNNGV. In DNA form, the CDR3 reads TGTGCCAGCAGCTTATCGCAGGGCCAGCCCCAGCATTTT. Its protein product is CASSLSQGQPQHF.

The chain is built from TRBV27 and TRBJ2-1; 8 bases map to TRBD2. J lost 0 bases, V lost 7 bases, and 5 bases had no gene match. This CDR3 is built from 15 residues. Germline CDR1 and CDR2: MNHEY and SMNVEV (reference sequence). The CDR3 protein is CASIPGGHSYNEQFF. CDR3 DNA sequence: TGTGCCAGCATTCCGGGGGGGCACTCCTACAATGAGCAGTTCTTC.

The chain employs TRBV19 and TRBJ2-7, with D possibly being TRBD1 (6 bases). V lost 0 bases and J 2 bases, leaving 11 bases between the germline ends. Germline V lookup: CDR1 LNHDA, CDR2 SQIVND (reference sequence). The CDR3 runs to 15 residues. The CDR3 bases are TGTGCCAGTAGTATAGACAGGGGTGGCACCTACGAGCAGTACTTC. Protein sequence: CASSIDRGGTYEQYF.